The 29 T cell receptor beta chains below were found in one sample sequenced in a study of T cells expressing NK-cell markers. TCRdb reprocessed the 5' RACE reads and reports one entry per CDR3 protein, with no DNA. This sample's clone table lists roughly 450,000 distinct CDR3 sequences. Sequenced material: blood T cells: a sorted CD56 or NKG2C T cell subset, CD4+ or CD8+ T cells, or bulk PBMC T cells (not recorded which). The receptors stem from a woman between 50 and 59 years old in good health.

V is TRBV2 and J is TRBJ1-4. The CDR3 is 13 residues long. Germline assignment: CDR1 SNHLY and CDR2 FYNNEI. CDR3 sequence: CASSDSMRAKLFF.

CDR3 sequence: CASSLGGTANGYTF. The J gene is TRBJ1-2, the V gene TRBV7-9; TCRdb reports TRBD1, a call that lacks DNA to check it against. The germline CDR1 and CDR2 sequences are SEHNR and FQNEAQ (reference sequence). CDR3 length: 14 amino acids.

This chain uses TRBV6-2 or TRBV6-3 with TRBJ2-5. CDR1 and CDR2 from the germline V gene are MNHEY and SVGEGT. This CDR3 contains 14 residues. CDR3 in amino acids: CASRTSGYQETQYF.

CDR3 region: CASSVQGTASTDTQYF. The chain joins TRBV12-3 or TRBV12-4 to TRBJ2-3; the TRBD1 assignment by TCRdb is unverifiable without DNA. This CDR3 has 16 residues.

This chain links TRBV12-3 or TRBV12-4 with TRBJ1-2. The CDR3 has 14 amino acids. CDR3 sequence: CASSLGLQNYGYTF.

This CDR3 reads CASSLYQGPAGELFF. This chain connects TRBV5-4 to TRBJ2-2; TCRdb's D call of TRBD1 is untestable without DNA. This CDR3 spans 15 amino acids. CDR1 SGHNT and CDR2 YYREEE come from the germline V gene (reference sequence). Drawing the rest from reference TRBV5-4 and TRBJ2-2, the complete variable domain is ETGVTQSPTHLIKTRGQQVTLRCSSQSGHNTVSWYQQALGQGPQFIFQYYREEENGRGNFPPRFSGLQFPNYSSELNVNALELDDSALYLCASSLYQGPAGELFFGEGSRLTVL.

This sequence joins TRBV19 and TRBJ2-1. This CDR3 has 13 amino acids. The germline V gene has CDR1 LNHDA and CDR2 SQIVND (reference sequence). CDR3 amino acids: CASSISANNEQFF.

V is TRBV6-1 and J is TRBJ2-4; the TCRdb call, TRBD2, lacks DNA for checking. Germline CDR1 and CDR2: MNHNS and SASEGT. This CDR3 is 13 amino acids long. The CDR3 here is CASRKGLTNIQYF.

CDR3 amino acids: CSAKDDDKPYTGELFF. The chain links TRBV20-1 to TRBJ2-2. Germline CDR1 and CDR2: DFQATT and SNEGSKA (reference sequence). The CDR3 runs 16 residues.

The chain is built from TRBV29-1 and TRBJ2-1; TCRdb returns TRBD1, unconfirmable since there is no DNA. The CDR3 runs to 15 residues. Germline CDR1 SQVTM, CDR2 ANQGSEA. The CDR3 spells CSVEEMQGERNEQFF.

V gene TRBV21-1 combines with J gene TRBJ1-4; TCRdb names TRBD1, which stays unverified in the absence of DNA. TRBV21-1 has pseudogene status. The CDR3 covers 16 residues. CDR3 region: CASSKRGDKNNEKLFF.

This chain joins TRBV6-6 and TRBJ2-6. The length of the CDR3 is 15 residues. From germline, CDR1 is MNHNY and CDR2 SVGAGI (reference sequence). Here the CDR3 reads CASSTHEAGANVLTF.

The chain joins TRBV2 to TRBJ1-5; TCRdb proposes TRBD1, but this gene call is untestable without DNA. Germline V lookup: CDR1 SNHLY, CDR2 FYNNEI. The CDR3 sequence is 15 residues long. The CDR3 sequence: CASSGNRVGNQPQHF.

V and J are TRBV29-1 and TRBJ2-3. There are 12 residues in the CDR3. Per the germline V gene, CDR1 is SQVTM and CDR2 is ANQGSEA. This CDR3 is CSVGGFTDTQYF.

The rearrangement joins TRBV29-1 to TRBJ1-1; the D call of TRBD1 rests on TCRdb alone, since no DNA is present to check it. CDR3 length: 15 amino acids. Per germline, CDR1 SQVTM and CDR2 ANQGSEA. The CDR3 here is CSVWFTGAPNTEAFF.

The chain recombines TRBV9 with TRBJ2-1; TCRdb outputs TRBD2, but without DNA this stays unchecked. This CDR3 contains 14 residues. CDR1 is SGDLS, CDR2 YYNGEE, per germline. CDR3 region: CASSVDSGREEQFF.

V and J are TRBV4-1 and TRBJ2-5; there is no DNA to check the TCRdb D call of TRBD2. Looked up from germline, CDR1 is MGHRA and CDR2 is YSYEKL. There are 17 residues in the CDR3. This CDR3 reads CASSPLPQGALQETQYF.

The rearrangement links TRBV12-3 or TRBV12-4 to TRBJ1-3. CDR3 length: 11 amino acids. The CDR3 here is CASSFGNTIYF.

The rearrangement uses TRBV7-9 and TRBJ2-1; checking the TCRdb D call of TRBD1 is not possible without DNA. Germline-derived CDR1 and CDR2 are SEHNR and FQNEAQ (reference sequence). The CDR3 totals 17 residues. The CDR3 sequence: CASSLRKAGGLHNEQFF.

The V gene is TRBV29-1, the J gene TRBJ2-5; TCRdb outputs TRBD1, but without DNA this stays unchecked. CDR1 SQVTM and CDR2 ANQGSEA come from the germline V gene. The CDR3 length is 13 residues. CDR3 residues: CSVAQTGGETQYF. The complete variable domain, with remaining parts taken from reference TRBV29-1 and TRBJ2-5, reads SAVISQKPSRDICQRGTSLTIQCQVDSQVTMMFWYRQQPGQSLTLIATANQGSEATYESGFVIDKFPISRPNLTFSTLTVSNMSPEDSSIYLCSVAQTGGETQYFGPGTRLLVL.

The chain carries TRBV20-1 and TRBJ2-2; the TCRdb D gene call, TRBD1, has no DNA to confirm it. CDR3 length: 15 residues. CDR1 DFQATT and CDR2 SNEGSKA come from the germline V gene (reference sequence). CDR3 residues: CSARDLGDSAGELFF.

CDR3 sequence reads: CATSSGMAYNEQFF. This chain joins TRBV24-1 and TRBJ2-1; TCRdb indicates TRBD2, and absent DNA this call remains unverified. This CDR3 is 14 amino acids long. CDR1 is KGHDR and CDR2 is SFDVKD in the germline V gene.

The chain combines TRBV24-1 with TRBJ2-3; TCRdb's D call, TRBD2, is unchecked because there is no DNA. Germline CDR1 is KGHDR and CDR2 is SFDVKD. The CDR3 covers 14 residues. The CDR3 loop reads CATSDLVSADTQYF.

The chain joins TRBV18 to TRBJ2-1; TCRdb calls TRBD2, which cannot be checked without DNA. The CDR3 contains 14 residues. In germline, CDR1 is KGHSH, CDR2 LQKENI. This CDR3 reads CASSSGLAGGPQFF.

Here the CDR3 reads CASSSYRDYNEQFF. The gene calls are TRBV5-1 and TRBJ2-1; TCRdb's assignment of TRBD2 cannot be checked, as there is no DNA. The germline V gene has CDR1 SGHRS and CDR2 YFSETQ. The CDR3 consists of 14 residues.

This CDR3 is CASYRDRGNYGYTF. This chain uses TRBV19 with TRBJ1-2; the TCRdb D gene call, TRBD1, has no DNA to confirm it. Germline V gene data show CDR1 as LNHDA and CDR2 as SQIVND (reference sequence). This CDR3 spans 14 amino acids.

This chain joins TRBV4-1 and TRBJ1-6. Germline CDR1 reads MGHRA; CDR2 reads YSYEKL. CDR3 length: 13 amino acids. The CDR3 is CASSLSLGILLHF.

The V and J genes are TRBV3-1 and TRBJ2-1; TCRdb lists TRBD2, though no DNA is available to test this call. Germline lookup yields CDR1 LGHDT and CDR2 YNNKEL (reference sequence). CDR3 length: 15 residues. The CDR3 region is CASSQTSDFDNEQFF.

The chain uses TRBV3-1 and TRBJ2-4; TCRdb reports TRBD2, a call that lacks DNA to check it against. Germline values: CDR1 LGHDT, CDR2 YNNKEL (reference sequence). This CDR3 has 14 amino acids. CDR3 sequence: CASSRSGDVNIQYF.